A single sample is the source of the 22 T cell receptor beta chains below, sequenced in a study of blood T cell repertoires in COVID-19. Measured with immunoSEQ multiplex PCR; TCRdb has only the in-frame clones, and not every one. Of 75,000 to 100,000 clones listed, about 89% are singletons. The sample consisted of peripheral blood. The source is a human donor with acute or convalescent COVID-19. The donor label of this sample is uncertain.

This chain connects TRBV6-2 or TRBV6-3 to TRBJ2-5; 8 positions match TRBD2. The J segment lost 5 bases and the V segment lost 6 bases, leaving 11 bases of the junction unmatched. Germline V gene lookup returns CDR1 MNHEY and CDR2 SVGEGT. The CDR3 runs to 15 residues. For the CDR3, the DNA is TGTGCCAGCAGCCCCCCACGGGGGGGCCGGGAGACCCAGTACTTC. This translates into CASSPPRGGRETQYF.

The CDR3 bases are TGTGCCACCAGGGACATACTTAATGAAAAACTGTTTTTT. Its translation: CATRDILNEKLFF. The genes are TRBV24-1 and TRBJ1-4, with a tentative D call TRBD1 (5 bases). V shed 7 bases and J shed 4 bases, with 9 bases lying between them. Germline V CDR1 and CDR2: KGHDR, SFDVKD. The CDR3 length is 13 residues.

The rearrangement uses TRBV19 and TRBJ2-5; 11 bases agree with TRBD2. This CDR3 is built from 16 residues. Germline V CDR1 and CDR2: LNHDA, SQIVND (reference sequence). J was trimmed by 4 bases and V by 0 bases; bases with no gene match: 4. CDR3 residues: CASSIDLAGGRETQYF. The CDR3 region has the DNA TGTGCCAGTAGTATAGACTTAGCGGGGGGGCGAGAGACCCAGTACTTC.

The chain couples TRBV30 to TRBJ2-5; D might be TRBD2 (6 bases). CDR3 length equals 13 residues. CDR1 and CDR2 (germline): GTSNPN, SVGIG (reference sequence). Trimming stripped 5 bases from V and 5 bases from J, with 15 bases between. CDR3 DNA sequence: TGTGCCTGGGGACGGGACTCGCGGGAGACCCAGTACTTC. Its protein product is CAWGRDSRETQYF.

The chain combines TRBV7-2 with TRBJ2-5; 9 bases line up with TRBD2. The V gene end was trimmed by 6 bases and the J gene end by 3 bases; junction bases not matched to a gene: 8. The CDR3 has 15 amino acids. The germline V gene encodes CDR1 SGHTA and CDR2 FQGNSA. The CDR3 DNA sequence: TGTGCCAGCAGAGGTGGCGGGGGGGCCAAAGAGACCCAGTACTTC. The encoded protein is CASRGGGGAKETQYF. Variable domain in full (rest from reference TRBV7-2 and TRBJ2-5): GAGVSQSPSNKVTEKGKDVELRCDPISGHTALYWYRQSLGQGLEFLIYFQGNSAPDKSGLPSDRFSAERTGGSVSTLTIQRTQQEDSAVYLCASRGGGGAKETQYFGPGTRLLVL.

V and J are TRBV5-4 and TRBJ2-3; 10 positions agree with TRBD2. The CDR3 runs 15 residues. V lost 2 bases, J lost 6 bases, and 6 bases stayed unmatched. Germline assignment: CDR1 SGHNT and CDR2 YYREEE (reference sequence). This CDR3 is CASSFQRGGLDTQYF. The CDR3 DNA is TGTGCCAGCAGCTTCCAGCGGGGGGGCCTGGATACGCAGTATTTT.

This clone came up a few times. This rearrangement joins TRBV13 to TRBJ1-1, with 7 bases aligning to TRBD1. Germline assignment: CDR1 PRHDT and CDR2 FYEKMQ (reference sequence). The CDR3 is made up of 14 amino acids. V trimming: 3 bases; J trimming: 7 bases; junction bases outside the gene matches: 8. The CDR3 sequence is CASSLEGAGGEAFF. CDR3 in DNA: TGTGCCAGCAGCTTGGAAGGGGCAGGGGGTGAAGCTTTCTTT.

V is TRBV6-2 or TRBV6-3 and J is TRBJ2-4; a possible D gene is TRBD1 (6 bases). V gave up 2 bases and J gave up 6 bases, with 14 bases separating them. The CDR3 covers 15 residues. Germline V gives CDR1 MNHEY, CDR2 SVGEGT. The CDR3 DNA reads TGTGCCAGCAGTTACGAGGGATGGGGGCCAAACATTCAGTACTTC. Its translation: CASSYEGWGPNIQYF.

This clone was seen more than once but under ten times. The rearrangement joins TRBV7-2 to TRBJ1-5, with a tentative D call TRBD1 (6 bases). The CDR3 spans 15 residues. Germline lookup yields CDR1 SGHTA and CDR2 FQGNSA. V lost 3 bases to trimming and J lost 0 bases, with 9 bases between them. The CDR3 region is CASSLNRVSNQPQHF. CDR3 sequence (DNA): TGTGCCAGCAGCTTGAACAGGGTTAGCAATCAGCCCCAGCATTTT.

This rearrangement joins TRBV4-1 to TRBJ2-7; 7 nucleotides match TRBD2. The CDR3 totals 13 residues. Unmatched junction bases numbered 0, after V lost 0 bases and J lost 4 bases. Germline lookup yields CDR1 MGHRA and CDR2 YSYEKL. The CDR3 sequence is CASSQELAYEQYF. CDR3 bases: TGCGCCAGCAGCCAAGAACTAGCGTACGAGCAGTACTTC.

The V call is TRBV7-2, the J call TRBJ1-2; D perhaps matches TRBD1 (6 bases). V lost 5 bases to trimming and J lost 2 bases, with 9 bases between them. Germline CDR1 is SGHTA and CDR2 is FQGNSA. The CDR3 length is 13 residues. The CDR3 reads CASSRDKNYGYTF. In nucleotides, the CDR3 is TGTGCCAGCAGCCGGGACAAGAACTATGGCTACACCTTC.

The rearrangement joins TRBV19 to TRBJ1-2; 9 nucleotides agree with TRBD1. Germline trimming cut 6 bases from V and 2 bases from J; bases unmatched to any gene: 10. Germline CDR1 reads LNHDA; CDR2 reads SQIVND (reference sequence). The CDR3 sequence is 16 residues long. The CDR3 sequence is CASRPNLGQGNYGYTF. The CDR3, as DNA: TGTGCCAGTAGACCTAATTTGGGACAGGGCAACTATGGCTACACCTTC.

This sequence joins TRBV24-1 and TRBJ1-1; no reliable D call. CDR1 is KGHDR and CDR2 is SFDVKD in the germline V gene. V lost 5 bases and J 1 base, leaving 7 bases between the germline ends. This CDR3 comprises 13 residues. This CDR3 is CATSGAGNTEAFF. The CDR3 DNA reads TGTGCCACCAGTGGGGCAGGGAACACTGAAGCTTTCTTT.

The J gene is TRBJ2-6, the V gene TRBV30, with D unclear. The CDR3 length is 15 residues. Germline V CDR1 and CDR2: GTSNPN, SVGIG (reference sequence). V gave up 3 bases and J gave up 0 bases, with 9 bases separating them. The DNA of the CDR3 is TGTGCCTGGAGCCTCGACACCTCTGGGGCCAACGTCCTGACTTTC. Translation gives CAWSLDTSGANVLTF.

The gene calls are TRBV9 and TRBJ1-1; 7 nucleotides line up with TRBD1. V shed 0 bases, J shed 1 base, and the junction held 3 bases outside the gene matches. CDR3 length: 15 residues. From germline, CDR1 is SGDLS and CDR2 YYNGEE. DNA of the CDR3: TGTGCCAGCAGCGTAGGAGGGGGCGGGAACACTGAAGCTTTCTTT. Amino acid sequence: CASSVGGGGNTEAFF.

The V call is TRBV10-3, the J call TRBJ2-1; TRBD2 matches 8 bases. CDR1 is ENHRY and CDR2 is SYGVKD in the germline V gene. The CDR3 runs to 14 residues. V lost 6 bases, J lost 3 bases, and 4 bases stayed unmatched. The CDR3: CAISEAGVYNEQFF. The CDR3 DNA follows: TGTGCCATCAGCGAAGCGGGGGTCTACAATGAGCAGTTCTTC.

The V and J genes are TRBV5-1 and TRBJ2-7; TRBD1 matches at 8 bases. The CDR3 length is 16 residues. Germline V gene sequence: CDR1 SGHRS, CDR2 YFSETQ. Unmatched junction bases numbered 11, after V lost 4 bases and J lost 2 bases. The CDR3 nucleotides are TGCGCCAGCAGCCGAACACGTGACAGGGGCCCCTACGAGCAGTACTTC. It is translated as CASSRTRDRGPYEQYF.

This sequence joins TRBV10-3 and TRBJ1-3, with TRBD1 identical over 7 bases. V gave up 6 bases and J gave up 4 bases; unmatched junction bases: 12. The CDR3 has 16 amino acids. In germline, CDR1 is ENHRY, CDR2 SYGVKD. The CDR3 DNA reads TGTGCCATCAGGGATAAGACAGGGATCCCCGGAAACACCATATATTTT. It translates to CAIRDKTGIPGNTIYF.

The chain couples TRBV7-8 to TRBJ2-3; D perhaps matches TRBD2 (5 bases). CDR1 and CDR2 (germline): SGHVS, FQNEAQ. This CDR3 is 13 amino acids long. Trimming stripped 2 bases from V and 3 bases from J, with 6 bases between. The CDR3 spells CASSLTGTDTQYF. Written as DNA, the CDR3 is TGTGCCAGCAGCTTAACGGGGACAGATACGCAGTATTTT.

This chain joins TRBV3-1 (or the pseudogene TRBV3-2) and TRBJ1-4; possibly TRBD1 for D (5 bases). Germline V gene sequence: CDR1 LGHDT, CDR2 YNNKEL (reference sequence). V was clipped by 0 bases and J by 7 bases, with 9 bases between them. The CDR3 loop spans 14 amino acids. CDR3 sequence: CASSQDRRGEKLFF. CDR3 nucleotide sequence: TGTGCCAGCAGCCAAGATCGTAGGGGTGAAAAACTGTTTTTT.

In nucleotides, the CDR3 is TGTGCCAGCAGTTTAGCCGGGATTTACGAGCAGTACTTC. This encodes CASSLAGIYEQYF. The J gene is TRBJ2-7, the V gene TRBV12-3 or TRBV12-4; weak D call: TRBD2 (5 bases). The CDR3 extends over 13 amino acids. V lost 0 bases and J lost 4, with 7 bases in between.

The CDR3: CASSLGDSPNYGYTF. The CDR3 DNA sequence: TGCGCCAGCAGCTTGGGCGACAGCCCCAACTATGGCTACACCTTC. The chain employs TRBV5-1 and TRBJ1-2; a weak D match, TRBD1 (5 bases). Looked up from germline, CDR1 is SGHRS and CDR2 is YFSETQ. V lost 0 bases to trimming and J lost 2 bases, with 11 bases between them. This CDR3 comprises 15 residues.